Presented here are 6 T cell receptor beta chains from one specimen sequenced in a study of cytomegalovirus exposure and HLA in healthy donors. The PCR made use of 60 Vbeta and 13 Jbeta primers. Profiled with immunoSEQ multiplex PCR; TCRdb holds only in-frame clones, not every one. Among roughly 250,000 clones listed, approximately 84% were seen once. Sequenced input: PBMCs. Source of these receptors: a woman aged 40 to 50 in good health and CMV-seropositive.

The rearrangement uses TRBV6-5 and TRBJ2-7; unclear D gene. Looked up from germline, CDR1 is MNHEY and CDR2 is SVGAGI. Trimming took off 8 bases at V and 2 bases at J, with 16 bases between the two ends. The CDR3 consists of 14 residues. The CDR3 reads CASCKAGSTYEQYF. CDR3 coding DNA: TGTGCCAGCTGTAAGGCCGGGTCTACCTACGAGCAGTACTTC.

The rearrangement joins TRBV30 to TRBJ1-4; tentatively, D is TRBD1 (6 bases). Trimming stripped 2 bases from V and 3 bases from J, with 10 bases between. CDR3 length: 14 amino acids. Germline CDR1 is GTSNPN and CDR2 is SVGIG (reference sequence). CDR3 residues: CAWSWGHSNEKLFF. In DNA, the CDR3 is TGTGCCTGGAGTTGGGGACACTCTAATGAAAAACTGTTTTTT.

This rearrangement joins TRBV11-1 to TRBJ2-7; D is ambiguous. The CDR3 totals 14 residues. V gave up 3 bases and J gave up 0 bases, with 9 bases separating them. Germline-derived CDR1 and CDR2 are SGHAT and FQDESV (reference sequence). The CDR3 DNA follows: TGTGCCAGCAGCTTCCGCCTGAGCTCCTACGAGCAGTACTTC. Translation gives CASSFRLSSYEQYF. Together with reference TRBV11-1 and TRBJ2-7, the CDR3 gives the full variable domain: EAEVAQSPRYKITEKSQAVAFWCDPISGHATLYWYRQILGQGPELLVQFQDESVVDDSQLPKDRFSAERLKGVDSTLKIQPAELGDSAMYLCASSFRLSSYEQYFGPGTRLTVT.

This clone is a singleton in its sample. The gene calls are TRBV27 and TRBJ2-7, with 7 bases aligning to TRBD2. CDR3 length equals 14 residues. Germline-derived CDR1 and CDR2 are MNHEY and SMNVEV (reference sequence). With 4 bases clipped from V and 5 bases from J, the junction kept 8 bases outside the gene matches. The CDR3 region has the DNA TGTGCCAGCAGTTCGCTGGGAGGGCCAAACGAGCAGTACTTC. Its protein is CASSSLGGPNEQYF.

This clone has just one count. This rearrangement joins TRBV19 to TRBJ2-7, with 10 bases fitting TRBD2. The CDR3 extends over 16 amino acids. With V trimmed by 1 base and J by 2 bases, 5 bases remained unmatched. Germline V CDR1 and CDR2: LNHDA, SQIVND (reference sequence). Here the CDR3 DNA reads TGTGCCAGTAGTATAGGGGGGACTAGCGCTCCCTACGAGCAGTACTTC. The encoded protein is CASSIGGTSAPYEQYF.

The V gene is TRBV5-1, the J gene TRBJ2-6, with TRBD2 identical over 7 bases. The trim removed 3 bases at V and 2 bases at J, leaving 2 bases unmatched. This CDR3 comprises 15 residues. Germline V gives CDR1 SGHRS, CDR2 YFSETQ. The CDR3 DNA reads as TGCGCCAGCAGCTGGGGGGGGGCTGGGGCCAACGTCCTGACTTTC. It codes for CASSWGGAGANVLTF.